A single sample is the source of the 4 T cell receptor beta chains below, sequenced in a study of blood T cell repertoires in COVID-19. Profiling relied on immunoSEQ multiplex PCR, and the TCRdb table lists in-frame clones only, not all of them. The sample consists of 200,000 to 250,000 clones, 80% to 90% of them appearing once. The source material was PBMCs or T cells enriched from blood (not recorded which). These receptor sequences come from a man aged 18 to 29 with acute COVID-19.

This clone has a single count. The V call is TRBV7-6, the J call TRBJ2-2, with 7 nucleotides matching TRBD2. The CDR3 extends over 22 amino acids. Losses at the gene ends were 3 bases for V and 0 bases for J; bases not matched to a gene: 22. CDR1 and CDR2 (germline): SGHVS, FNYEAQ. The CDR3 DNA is TGTGCCAGCAGCTTCAGGACACCCTCTTACCCCACGCTAGCGGCGAACACCGGGGAGCTGTTTTTT. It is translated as CASSFRTPSYPTLAANTGELFF.

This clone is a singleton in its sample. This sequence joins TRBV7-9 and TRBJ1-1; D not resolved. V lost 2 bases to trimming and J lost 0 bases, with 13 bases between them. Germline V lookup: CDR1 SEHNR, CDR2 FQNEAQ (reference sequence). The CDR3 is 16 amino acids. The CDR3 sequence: CASSLIHSFMNTEAFF. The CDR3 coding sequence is TGTGCCAGCAGCTTAATCCACAGCTTCATGAACACTGAAGCTTTCTTT.

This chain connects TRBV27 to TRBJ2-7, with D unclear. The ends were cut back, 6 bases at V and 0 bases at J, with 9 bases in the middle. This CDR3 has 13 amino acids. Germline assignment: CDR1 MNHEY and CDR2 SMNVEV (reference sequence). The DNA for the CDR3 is TGTGCCAGCAGGCCACGGAGCTCCTACGAGCAGTACTTC. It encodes CASRPRSSYEQYF.

The CDR3: CASSVSGTEANYGYTF. In nucleotides, the CDR3 is TGTGCCAGCAGCGTGTCCGGGACAGAAGCTAACTATGGCTACACCTTC. The chain carries TRBV9 and TRBJ1-2, with 7 bases identical to TRBD1. CDR1 is SGDLS and CDR2 is YYNGEE in the germline V gene. The length of the CDR3 is 16 residues. J was trimmed by 0 bases and V by 2 bases; bases with no gene match: 7.